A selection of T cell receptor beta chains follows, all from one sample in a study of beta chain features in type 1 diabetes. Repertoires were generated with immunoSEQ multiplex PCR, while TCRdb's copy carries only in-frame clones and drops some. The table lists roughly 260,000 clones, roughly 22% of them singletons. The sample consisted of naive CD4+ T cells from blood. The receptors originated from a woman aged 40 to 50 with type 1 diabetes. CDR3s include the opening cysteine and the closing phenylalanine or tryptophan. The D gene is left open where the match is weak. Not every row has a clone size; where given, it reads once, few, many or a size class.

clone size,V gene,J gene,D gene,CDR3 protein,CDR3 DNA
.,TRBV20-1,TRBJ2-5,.,CSASGVETQYF,TGCAGTGCTAGCGGGGTAGAGACCCAGTACTTC
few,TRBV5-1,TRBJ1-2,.,CASSFGFGVFNYGYTF,TGCGCCAGCAGCTTTGGGTTCGGGGTGTTTAACTATGGCTACACCTTC
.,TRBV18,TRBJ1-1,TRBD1,CASSPSSGQALNEAFF,TGTGCCAGCTCACCAAGTTCAGGACAGGCTTTGAATGAAGCTTTCTTT
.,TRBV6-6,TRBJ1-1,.,CASIIEGMNTEAFF,TGTGCCAGCATCATCGAGGGTATGAACACTGAAGCTTTCTTT
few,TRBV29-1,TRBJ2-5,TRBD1,CSPGTVQETQYF,TGCAGCCCCGGGACAGTTCAAGAGACCCAGTACTTC
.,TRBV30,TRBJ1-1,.,CACGGREAFF,TGTGCCTGCGGGGGGCGTGAAGCTTTCTTT
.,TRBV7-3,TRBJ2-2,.,CASSINPGTNTGELFF,TGTGCCAGCAGCATTAACCCGGGGACTAACACCGGGGAGCTGTTTTTT
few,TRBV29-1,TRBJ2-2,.,CSVDSYTGELFF,TGCAGCGTTGATTCTTACACCGGGGAGCTGTTTTTT
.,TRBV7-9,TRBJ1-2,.,CASSWAYGYTF,TGTGCCAGCAGCTGGGCCTATGGCTACACCTTC
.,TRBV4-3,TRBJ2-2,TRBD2,CASSQSPSGEVGELFF,TGCGCCAGCAGCCAAAGCCCTAGCGGGGAGGTCGGGGAGCTGTTTTTT